This T cell receptor beta chain was recovered during a study of T cell responses to AZD1222 COVID-19 vaccine. General study findings and limits: The number of AZD1222 recipients seropositive at baseline was only five to seven. Spike-wide vaccine-associated CD4 TCRs dominated at 160-218 and 743-854. Donor demographics were predominantly white British with a female majority; clonal diversity may be underestimated.

It was second doses at about 4 or about 12 weeks that were pooled. Libraries were prepared by immunoSEQ multiplex PCR; TCRdb keeps only in-frame clonotypes and omits some of them. The table shows fewer than 90,000 clones, with about 90% occurring only once. About this clone itself: Its antigen remains unidentified.

The specimen was peripheral blood, collected 28 days after the second AZD1222 dose. The clonotype comes from an adult who received the AZD1222 COVID-19 vaccine.

The CDR3 is CASSLSRDYGYTF. The CDR3 DNA is TGTGCCAGCAGTTTATCAAGGGACTATGGCTACACCTTC. The chain has TRBV27 and TRBJ1-2; D is undetermined. The CDR3 covers 13 residues. The germline V gene has CDR1 MNHEY and CDR2 SMNVEV (reference sequence). Trimming cost V 0 bases and J 3 bases, with 5 bases left between them.